The sequence of this T cell receptor (beta chain) was determined in a study of T cell clusters in autoimmune cytopenias. Looking at the study overall: A median of roughly 53,000 TRB reads per sample yielded a median approximately 2,500 distinct clonotypes. Study-level results: TRB repertoire shifts in secondary cytopenia and chronic lymphocytic leukemia mostly reflected lymphoma, not autoimmunity. Clustering suggested that physiological T cell clusters were missing in primary autoimmune cytopenia patients. Healthy donors had 2.5 to 3.5-fold more exclusive TRB clusters than active autoimmune hepatitis patients.

Each sample's input was roughly 230 ng genomic DNA, 35,000 to 40,000 genome equivalents. With respect to this clonotype: Its antigen is as yet unknown.

CDR1 and CDR2 from the germline V gene are SQVTM and ANQGSEA. The CDR3 is made up of 16 amino acids. TRB was amplified by touch-down multiplex PCR, primer pools A and B combined. TCRdb re-called the multiplex PCR reads and catalogs CDR3 proteins one per entry, DNA excluded. This repertoire comprises 8,000 or so distinct CDR3 sequences; its ten largest clones make up 25% to 30%. This sequence joins TRBV29-1 and TRBJ2-1; the TCRdb call, TRBD2, lacks DNA for checking. The receptor comes from a human donor with an autoimmune cytopenia or autoimmune hepatitis (not recorded which). Sequencing used peripheral blood. The CDR3 spells CSLSGVLAGVVPEQFF.